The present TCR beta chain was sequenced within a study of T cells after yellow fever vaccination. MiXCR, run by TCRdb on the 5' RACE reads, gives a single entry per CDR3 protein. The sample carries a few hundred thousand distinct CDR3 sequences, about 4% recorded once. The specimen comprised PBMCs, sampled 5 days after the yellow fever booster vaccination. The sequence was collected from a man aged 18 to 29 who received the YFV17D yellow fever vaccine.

The CDR3 loop is CASSQGQGGRGPLHF. For the CDR3, the DNA is TGCGCCAGCAGCCAAGGACAGGGCGGACGGGGACCCCTCCACTTT. The J gene is TRBJ1-6, the V gene TRBV4-3, with TRBD1 matching 7 bases. The CDR3 runs 15 residues. The germline CDR1 and CDR2 sequences are LGHNA and YSLEER. Germline trimming cut 1 base from V and 12 bases from J; bases unmatched to any gene: 9.